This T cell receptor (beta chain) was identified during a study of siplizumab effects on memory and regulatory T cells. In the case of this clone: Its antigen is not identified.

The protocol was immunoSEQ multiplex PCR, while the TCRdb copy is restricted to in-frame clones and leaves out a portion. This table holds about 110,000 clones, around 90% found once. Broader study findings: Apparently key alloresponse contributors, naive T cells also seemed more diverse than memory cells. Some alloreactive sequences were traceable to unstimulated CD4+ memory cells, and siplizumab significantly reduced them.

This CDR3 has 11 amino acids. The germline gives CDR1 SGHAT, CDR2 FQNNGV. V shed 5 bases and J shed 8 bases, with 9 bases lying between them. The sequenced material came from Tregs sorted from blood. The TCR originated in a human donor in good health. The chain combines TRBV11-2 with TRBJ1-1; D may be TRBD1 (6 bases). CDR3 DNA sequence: TGTGCCAGCAGCCACACAGGGGAAGCTTTCTTT. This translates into CASSHTGEAFF.